This paragraph covers one T cell receptor (beta chain) sequence. The target antigen is unknown. The germline CDR1 and CDR2 sequences are SGHDT and YYEEEE. V was trimmed by 4 bases and J by 6 bases, leaving 8 bases between them. The CDR3 loop spans 12 amino acids. Treatment of the sample: over 15 received Ad26.COV2.S at low or high dose, single or two shots; roughly 5 received placebo; per-sample allocation not given. Sampling happened 63 days after the first vaccine or placebo injection. This sample is part of a study of Ad26.COV2.S vaccination and SARS-CoV-2 variants. Findings and caveats of the study: Quantification of TCR breadth and depth may have yielded underestimates of total T cell responses.

Repertoires were generated with immunoSEQ multiplex PCR, while TCRdb's copy carries only in-frame clones and drops some. The sample holds hundreds of thousands of clones; around 90% are singletons and the top ten take roughly 3.6%. This chain uses TRBV5-6 with TRBJ1-5; unclear D gene. This receptor was obtained from a person between 18 and 65 years old who received the Ad26.COV2.S COVID-19 vaccine or a placebo. The material was peripheral blood, obtained in a trial of Ad26.COV2.S vaccine versus placebo. CDR3 amino acids: CASSRRGQPQHF. CDR3 DNA: TGTGCCAGCAGCCGCCGGGGTCAGCCCCAGCATTTT.